Below are 26 T cell receptor beta chains sequenced from a single sample in a study of radiation and T cells in renal cell carcinoma. The repertoire was sequenced with immunoSEQ multiplex PCR; TCRdb's copy has only in-frame clones and lacks some. The sample carries 150,000 or so clones, around 89% recorded once. The sample's time point: baseline pretreatment blood. Treatment specified: 15 Gy SBRT to primary tumor, nephrectomy 4 weeks later. Sequenced here: blood, sampled from a patient whose treatment included radiotherapy and nephrectomy. These receptors originate from a woman in her 70s with renal cell carcinoma.

The chain employs TRBV4-3 and TRBJ2-6; possible D gene TRBD2, 6 bases. CDR1 and CDR2 (germline): LGHNA, YSLEER. The CDR3 has 19 residues. The V gene lost 0 bases and the J gene lost 0 bases, with 15 bases spanning the gap. The CDR3 loop is CASSQDHSGQGSGANVLTF. DNA of the CDR3: TGCGCCAGCAGCCAAGATCATAGCGGACAAGGCTCTGGGGCCAACGTCCTGACTTTC.

The rearrangement joins TRBV7-6 to TRBJ2-5; D gene unclear. The CDR3 runs 11 residues. V was trimmed by 5 bases and J by 3 bases, leaving 4 bases between them. Germline CDR1 reads SGHVS; CDR2 reads FNYEAQ. The chain's CDR3 is CASSRKETQYF. The CDR3 DNA reads as TGTGCCAGCAGCCGAAAAGAGACCCAGTACTTC.

The chain is built from TRBV30 and TRBJ2-5, with D perhaps assigned TRBD1 or TRBD2 (7 bases each). This CDR3 is 13 amino acids long. Germline CDR1 reads GTSNPN; CDR2 reads SVGIG (reference sequence). The V gene lost 3 bases and the J gene lost 5 bases, with 13 bases spanning the gap. This chain's CDR3 is CAWRGGGLETQYF. For the CDR3, the DNA is TGTGCCTGGAGGGGAGGGGGCCTTGAGACCCAGTACTTC. Using reference TRBV30 and TRBJ2-5 for the parts outside the CDR3, the full variable domain is SQTIHQWPATLVQPVGSPLSLECTVEGTSNPNLYWYRQAAGRGLQLLFYSVGIGQISSEVPQNLSASRPQDRQFILSSKKLLLSDSGFYLCAWRGGGLETQYFGPGTRLLVL.

V is TRBV14 and J is TRBJ1-4; D ambiguous. The germline V and J ends were trimmed by 3 bases and 7 bases, with 6 bases remaining between them. CDR3 length equals 12 residues. In germline, CDR1 is SGHDN, CDR2 FVKESK. CDR3 sequence (DNA): TGTGCCAGCAGCCATACGGCTGAAAAACTGTTTTTT. This encodes CASSHTAEKLFF. Variable domain in full (rest from reference TRBV14 and TRBJ1-4): EAGVTQFPSHSVIEKGQTVTLRCDPISGHDNLYWYRRVMGKEIKFLLHFVKESKQDESGMPNNRFLAERTGGTYSTLKVQPAELEDSGVYFCASSHTAEKLFFGSGTQLSVL.

The CDR3 DNA is TGTGCCTGGAGTCCCACAAACACAGGGGGACCCCTCCACTTT. Protein sequence: CAWSPTNTGGPLHF. This chain links TRBV30 with TRBJ1-6; 8 nucleotides match TRBD1. CDR1 GTSNPN and CDR2 SVGIG come from the germline V gene (reference sequence). The ends lost 2 bases at V and 12 bases at J; junction bases unmatched: 9. CDR3 length: 14 residues.

This rearrangement joins TRBV5-4 to TRBJ1-1; 10 bases are shared with TRBD1. CDR1 is SGHNT and CDR2 is YYREEE in the germline V gene (reference sequence). The ends lost 4 bases at V and 3 bases at J; junction bases unmatched: 6. The CDR3 runs to 15 residues. CDR3 bases: TGTGCCAGCAGCCCTCGACAGGGGGCCTACACTGAAGCTTTCTTT. Translating it yields CASSPRQGAYTEAFF.

The chain recombines TRBV28 with TRBJ1-2, with D maybe TRBD1 (6 bases). Deletions cut 7 bases from V and 6 bases from J, with 18 bases between. Germline V lookup: CDR1 MDHEN, CDR2 SYDVKM. The CDR3 is 14 amino acids. The CDR3 sequence: CASIRLQGYDGYTF. The CDR3 DNA follows: TGTGCCAGCATTAGACTTCAGGGGTACGATGGCTACACCTTC.

The V gene is TRBV11-3, the J gene TRBJ1-2; 7 nucleotides align to TRBD1. Trimming at V came to 5 bases and at J to 14 bases, leaving 11 bases not matched to a gene. The CDR3 spans 12 residues. Germline CDR1 is SGHNT and CDR2 is YENEEA. For the CDR3, the DNA is TGTGCCAGCAGCCCCAGGGGGGCAACGATTACCTTC. Translating it yields CASSPRGATITF.

The chain uses TRBV28 and TRBJ1-1; D gene uncertain. The germline V and J ends were trimmed by 5 bases and 7 bases, with 5 bases remaining between them. This CDR3 comprises 10 residues. Germline CDR1 is MDHEN and CDR2 is SYDVKM. The CDR3 bases are TGTGCCAGCAGTCTACGTGAAGCTTTCTTT. It is translated as CASSLREAFF.

The gene calls are TRBV6-5 and TRBJ1-2; D gene unclear. With 6 bases removed from V and 1 base from J, the gap between germline ends came to 12 bases. The CDR3 is made up of 14 amino acids. Germline-derived CDR1 and CDR2 are MNHEY and SVGAGI. CDR3 protein: CASRVDGINYGYTF. CDR3 sequence (DNA): TGTGCCAGCAGGGTGGACGGGATTAACTATGGCTACACCTTC.

The J gene is TRBJ1-1, the V gene TRBV7-3; D not resolved. This CDR3 contains 13 residues. Trimming took 2 bases from V and 8 from J, leaving 12 bases between them. Germline lookup yields CDR1 SGHTA and CDR2 FQGTGA. This chain's CDR3 is CASSLDPRSEAFF. CDR3 nucleotides: TGTGCCAGCAGCTTAGATCCAAGGTCGGAAGCTTTCTTT.

The chain employs TRBV5-1 and TRBJ2-5, with TRBD1 matching over 7 bases. Germline CDR1 is SGHRS and CDR2 is YFSETQ. After removal of 3 bases from V and 4 bases from J, the junction contained 15 bases not matched to a gene. This CDR3 is built from 17 residues. CDR3 amino acids: CASSSTTGVATGETQYF. The CDR3, as DNA: TGCGCCAGCAGCTCGACTACAGGGGTAGCCACGGGAGAGACCCAGTACTTC.

The chain recombines TRBV28 with TRBJ1-5; D is ambiguous. Germline CDR1 and CDR2: MDHEN and SYDVKM. V was pared by 5 bases and J by 5 bases, with 13 bases between. The CDR3 is 14 residues long. The CDR3 region has the DNA TGTGCCAGCAGTCCCATGGGGTCATATCAGCCCCAGCATTTT. As protein: CASSPMGSYQPQHF.

The rearrangement uses TRBV5-6 and TRBJ2-1, with 12 bases aligning to TRBD2. Trimming took 5 bases from V and 8 from J; bases not matched to a gene: 14. CDR1 SGHDT and CDR2 YYEEEE come from the germline V gene. The CDR3 runs to 17 residues. CDR3 amino acids: CASRPTATSGGFHEQFF. CDR3 coding DNA: TGTGCCAGCAGGCCTACCGCTACTAGCGGGGGGTTCCATGAGCAGTTCTTC.

The chain is built from TRBV5-1 and TRBJ2-3; no reliable D call. The length of the CDR3 is 14 residues. From germline, CDR1 is SGHRS and CDR2 YFSETQ. V shed 0 bases and J shed 4 bases, with 9 bases lying between them. CDR3: CASSLAGQADTQYF. The CDR3 DNA is TGCGCCAGCAGCTTGGCGGGTCAGGCAGATACGCAGTATTTT.

The chain employs TRBV6-5 and TRBJ1-1; D unclear. The V end lost 5 bases, the J end lost 7 bases, and 8 bases lay between the germline ends. The CDR3 totals 11 residues. CDR1 and CDR2 from the germline V gene are MNHEY and SVGAGI. The DNA for the CDR3 is TGTGCCAGCAGTGAACCACTTGAAGCTTTCTTT. Protein sequence: CASSEPLEAFF.

The chain recombines TRBV5-1 with TRBJ1-2, with D tentatively TRBD1 (5 bases). The germline gives CDR1 SGHRS, CDR2 YFSETQ. The CDR3 is 14 amino acids. The ends were cut back, 4 bases at V and 3 bases at J, with 13 bases in the middle. The CDR3 spells CASSPTVRDYGYTF. Here the CDR3 DNA reads TGCGCCAGCAGCCCGACAGTCCGGGACTATGGCTACACCTTC.

The chain carries TRBV9 and TRBJ1-2; a possible D gene is TRBD1 (6 bases). Deletions cut 0 bases from V and 4 bases from J, with 13 bases between. Germline V lookup: CDR1 SGDLS, CDR2 YYNGEE. This CDR3 has 15 residues. The CDR3 protein is CASSVVAGGGYGYTF. In nucleotides, the CDR3 is TGTGCCAGCAGCGTAGTGGCCGGGGGCGGCTATGGCTACACCTTC.

The gene calls are TRBV19 and TRBJ1-5; 7 positions match TRBD1. This CDR3 spans 13 amino acids. The V gene's germline CDR1 is LNHDA and CDR2 SQIVND (reference sequence). Losses at the gene ends were 7 bases for V and 5 bases for J; bases not matched to a gene: 5. CDR3 in DNA: TGTGCCAGTAATGAGGGGGCGTATCAGCCCCAGCATTTT. Translation: CASNEGAYQPQHF.

This rearrangement joins TRBV9 to TRBJ2-7, with D possibly being TRBD1 (6 bases). Germline V gene sequence: CDR1 SGDLS, CDR2 YYNGEE. This CDR3 spans 14 amino acids. The V and J ends lost 2 bases and 1 base respectively, with 10 bases between them. The DNA for the CDR3 is TGTGCCAGCAGCGTTCGGGACACTTCCTACGAGCAGTACTTC. It translates to CASSVRDTSYEQYF.

This clone was seen just once. This sequence joins TRBV5-1 and TRBJ2-5; no firm D call. Germline assignment: CDR1 SGHRS and CDR2 YFSETQ. CDR3 length: 13 residues. Between the trimmed V and J ends, which lost 0 bases and 3 bases, there was a span of 6 bases. Written as DNA, the CDR3 is TGCGCCAGCAGCTTGGGGCCCGAAGAGACCCAGTACTTC. Protein: CASSLGPEETQYF.

The V gene is TRBV4-2, the J gene TRBJ1-4, with D possibly being TRBD1 (5 bases). Trimming left V 2 bases short and J 3 bases short, with 7 bases between. Looked up from germline, CDR1 is LGHNA and CDR2 is YNFKEQ. This CDR3 comprises 14 residues. The CDR3 DNA sequence: TGTGCCAGCAGCCAAAGACAGTCTAATGAAAAACTGTTTTTT. As protein: CASSQRQSNEKLFF.

CDR3 nucleotides: TGTGCCAGCAGCCAAGGAGGGACAGGGAATCCCGGGGAGCTGTTTTTT. Encoded protein: CASSQGGTGNPGELFF. The V and J genes are TRBV14 and TRBJ2-2; 9 nucleotides line up with TRBD1. Germline CDR1 and CDR2: SGHDN and FVKESK. Losses at the gene ends were 1 base for V and 6 bases for J; bases not matched to a gene: 6. The CDR3 length is 16 residues. Complete variable domain (other parts from reference TRBV14 and TRBJ2-2): EAGVTQFPSHSVIEKGQTVTLRCDPISGHDNLYWYRRVMGKEIKFLLHFVKESKQDESGMPNNRFLAERTGGTYSTLKVQPAELEDSGVYFCASSQGGTGNPGELFFGEGSRLTVL.

This clone was counted a single time. The chain recombines TRBV28 with TRBJ2-5; D gene ambiguous. The CDR3 length is 15 residues. In germline, CDR1 is MDHEN, CDR2 SYDVKM. The V end lost 9 bases, the J end lost 3 bases, and 20 bases lay between the germline ends. In nucleotides, the CDR3 is TGTGCCAGTCAAGTGGGCGTCTACATTGAAGAGACCCAGTACTTC. Amino acid sequence: CASQVGVYIEETQYF.

The V and J genes are TRBV6-1 and TRBJ1-1, with D hard to call. The length of the CDR3 is 13 residues. The V gene lost 4 bases and the J gene lost 3 bases, with 9 bases spanning the gap. Germline V CDR1 and CDR2: MNHNS, SASEGT. The CDR3 DNA reads TGTGCCAGCAGTGGAGACTCCTACACTGAAGCTTTCTTT. This sequence encodes CASSGDSYTEAFF.

This clone turned up a few times. The chain employs TRBV5-1 and TRBJ2-4, with D maybe TRBD2 (7 bases). V lost 4 bases, J lost 7 bases, and 18 bases lay in between. Per germline, CDR1 SGHRS and CDR2 YFSETQ. The CDR3 is 15 amino acids. The DNA for the CDR3 is TGCGCCAGCAGCCCGTCCCAGGGGAGGGGGAACATTCAGTACTTC. Translated, it gives CASSPSQGRGNIQYF.